This T cell receptor (beta chain) stems from a study of CD8 T cells in Susac syndrome. Random hexamers served to reverse transcribe roughly 0.45 to 1 ug RNA. An immunoSEQ multiplex PCR amplified TCR beta CDR3 over 54 Vbeta and 13 Jbeta. TCRdb re-called the immunoSEQ multiplex PCR reads with MiXCR, one entry per CDR3 protein. The sample records about 52,000 distinct CDR3 sequences, 93% being singletons. TCR beta sequences were obtained from blood CD8+ and CD4+ T cells. Included as multiple sclerosis controls were treatment-naive patients who had stable or active relapsing-remitting disease. The origin of this receptor is a human donor with multiple sclerosis. The sequenced sample consisted of CD8+ T cells from PBMCs.

The CDR3 here is CASSLGDGTNTEAFF. The CDR3 nucleotides read TGTGCCAGCAGCTTAGGTGACGGGACTAACACTGAAGCTTTCTTT. This chain links TRBV7-9 with TRBJ1-1; weak D call: TRBD1 (5 bases). V lost 1 base to trimming and J lost 2 bases, with 11 bases between them. The CDR3 totals 15 residues. The V gene's germline CDR1 is SEHNR and CDR2 FQNEAQ (reference sequence).